This entry lists 27 T cell receptor beta chains sequenced from one sample in a study of blood T cell repertoires in COVID-19. Data came from immunoSEQ multiplex PCR; TCRdb stores just in-frame clones and leaves some out. The sample contains 250,000 to 300,000 clones, around 90% of which appear only once. Sequencing input: peripheral blood. Every receptor here comes from a woman in her 40s who had recovered from COVID-19.

The CDR3 loop is CASSKRLNNEQFF. CDR3 DNA: TGTGCCAGCAGCAAGCGGCTGAACAATGAGCAGTTCTTC. This sequence joins TRBV21-1 and TRBJ2-1; whether TRBD2, the table's D call, matches the DNA was not checked. TRBV21-1 is classified as a pseudogene. CDR3 length: 13 residues.

The chain joins TRBV7-3 to TRBJ2-1, with 9 bases aligning to TRBD2. Trimming removed 5 bases from V and 4 bases from J; junction bases left unmatched: 9. This CDR3 contains 16 residues. Germline values: CDR1 SGHTA, CDR2 FQGTGA. The CDR3 spells CASSPPAGGGYNEQFF. The CDR3 region has the DNA TGTGCCAGCAGCCCCCCGGCGGGAGGGGGGTACAATGAGCAGTTCTTC. The full variable domain, completed using reference TRBV7-3 and TRBJ2-1, is GAGVSQTPSNKVTEKGKYVELRCDPISGHTALYWYRQSLGQGPEFLIYFQGTGAADDSGLPNDRFFAVRPEGSVSTLKIQRTERGDSAVYLCASSPPAGGGYNEQFFGPGTRLTVL.

The rearrangement uses TRBV10-3 and TRBJ2-3; maybe TRBD1 (6 bases). Per the germline V gene, CDR1 is ENHRY and CDR2 is SYGVKD. The length of the CDR3 is 14 residues. Trimming shortened V by 7 bases and J by 0 bases, and 11 bases separated the two germline ends. The CDR3 nucleotides read TGTGCCATCACCCCCGGGACAAGCACAGATACGCAGTATTTT. It specifies CAITPGTSTDTQYF.

In its sample, this clone was seen once. This chain links TRBV6-5 with TRBJ1-2; 8 nucleotides align to TRBD1. Germline CDR1 and CDR2: MNHEY and SVGAGI. The CDR3 is 13 amino acids. The ends lost 10 bases at V and 2 bases at J; junction bases unmatched: 6. The CDR3 spells CATPRTGNYGYTF. The DNA for the CDR3 is TGTGCCACCCCCCGGACAGGGAACTATGGCTACACCTTC.

The chain combines TRBV5-1 with TRBJ2-3; no firm D call. CDR1 is SGHRS, CDR2 YFSETQ, per germline. The CDR3 contains 14 residues. V was cut by 0 bases and J by 2 bases, with 7 bases left in between. The CDR3 spells CASSLGQDTDTQYF. Written as DNA, the CDR3 is TGCGCCAGCAGCTTGGGGCAGGACACAGATACGCAGTATTTT.

This chain uses TRBV7-3 with TRBJ2-5, with TRBD2 matching over 10 bases. The CDR3 sequence is 14 residues long. The V gene's germline CDR1 is SGHTA and CDR2 FQGTGA. Trimming cost V 5 bases and J 5 bases; bases outside gene matches: 5. This chain's CDR3 is CASSPQTSGETQYF. For the CDR3, the DNA is TGTGCCAGCAGCCCCCAGACTAGCGGGGAGACCCAGTACTTC. Filled out from reference TRBV7-3 and TRBJ2-5, the complete variable domain reads GAGVSQTPSNKVTEKGKYVELRCDPISGHTALYWYRQSLGQGPEFLIYFQGTGAADDSGLPNDRFFAVRPEGSVSTLKIQRTERGDSAVYLCASSPQTSGETQYFGPGTRLLVL.

The chain uses TRBV7-6 and TRBJ2-1; D is perhaps TRBD1 (5 bases). Trimming took 3 bases from V and 4 from J, leaving 13 bases between them. Germline V lookup: CDR1 SGHVS, CDR2 FNYEAQ. The CDR3 loop spans 15 amino acids. The CDR3 protein is CASSLDITPYNEQFF. The DNA for the CDR3 is TGTGCCAGCAGCTTGGACATAACACCATACAATGAGCAGTTCTTC. The full variable domain, rest sourced from reference TRBV7-6 and TRBJ2-1, is GAGVSQSPRYKVTKRGQDVALRCDPISGHVSLYWYRQALGQGPEFLTYFNYEAQQDKSGLPNDRFSAERPEGSISTLTIQRTEQRDSAMYRCASSLDITPYNEQFFGPGTRLTVL.

This clone was counted a single time. This chain links TRBV30 with TRBJ1-1; the D is unclear. Germline CDR1 reads GTSNPN; CDR2 reads SVGIG (reference sequence). V was trimmed by 4 bases and J by 1 base, leaving 7 bases between them. This CDR3 region has 12 residues. CDR3 nucleotide sequence: TGTGCCTGGATGGCCACGAACACTGAAGCTTTCTTT. It translates to CAWMATNTEAFF.

The chain uses TRBV11-2 and TRBJ2-5, with a weak D call TRBD1 (6 bases). V lost 0 bases, J lost 4 bases, and 12 bases lay in between. Germline-derived CDR1 and CDR2 are SGHAT and FQNNGV. The CDR3 has 15 amino acids. Here the CDR3 reads CASSLDLTGGETQYF. DNA of the CDR3: TGTGCCAGCAGCTTAGATCTGACAGGAGGAGAGACCCAGTACTTC.

V and J are TRBV5-1 and TRBJ1-6; TRBD1 matches at 9 bases. Germline CDR1 reads SGHRS; CDR2 reads YFSETQ. V trimming: 4 bases; J trimming: 5 bases; junction bases outside the gene matches: 4. The CDR3 consists of 15 residues. The DNA of the CDR3 is TGCGCCAGCAGCCCTAGGACAGGGGATAATTCACCCCTCCACTTT. Protein: CASSPRTGDNSPLHF.

The rearrangement joins TRBV14 to TRBJ2-7; weak D call: TRBD1 (6 bases). This CDR3 has 15 residues. Per germline, CDR1 SGHDN and CDR2 FVKESK. V shed 4 bases and J shed 2 bases, with 15 bases lying between them. The CDR3 nucleotides are TGTGCCAGCAGCCCTCACAGGGCCCCAGCCTACGAGCAGTACTTC. Encoded protein: CASSPHRAPAYEQYF.

This rearrangement joins TRBV27 to TRBJ2-3; the D gene is possibly TRBD2 (6 bases). CDR1 and CDR2 from the germline V gene are MNHEY and SMNVEV (reference sequence). The CDR3 has 17 amino acids. The V end was cut by 6 bases, the J end by 4 bases, with 23 bases between. CDR3 sequence reads: CASSMSLGGVGPDTQYF. The CDR3 DNA sequence: TGTGCCAGCAGCATGAGCTTAGGCGGGGTGGGACCAGATACGCAGTATTTT.

The rearrangement links TRBV10-3 to TRBJ2-7, with 9 bases lining up with TRBD1. The junction had 11 bases not matched to a gene; V was cut back by 8 bases and J by 3 bases. The CDR3 runs to 15 residues. From germline, CDR1 is ENHRY and CDR2 SYGVKD. DNA for the CDR3: TGTGCCATCGATTCCGAGGGACAGGGTTTCTACGAGCAGTACTTC. It specifies CAIDSEGQGFYEQYF.

This clone was seen only once. This chain joins TRBV19 and TRBJ2-7; 8 bases fit TRBD2. V lost 1 base, J lost 3 bases, and 5 bases stayed unmatched. The germline V gene encodes CDR1 LNHDA and CDR2 SQIVND (reference sequence). The CDR3 is 15 residues long. The CDR3 reads CASSIGPGGRYEQYF. The CDR3 DNA follows: TGTGCCAGTAGTATAGGGCCGGGAGGGCGCTACGAGCAGTACTTC.

For the CDR3, the DNA is TGTGCCAGCAGTTCGACAGGGGGTGAGACTGAAGCTTTCTTT. Residues: CASSSTGGETEAFF. The V gene is TRBV27, the J gene TRBJ1-1; 9 nucleotides match TRBD1. Trimming took 4 bases from V and 5 from J; bases not matched to a gene: 5. This CDR3 has 14 amino acids. CDR1 is MNHEY, CDR2 SMNVEV, per germline (reference sequence).

The rearrangement uses TRBV6-4 and TRBJ2-5; TRBD2 matches at 8 bases. The length of the CDR3 is 16 residues. From germline, CDR1 is MRHNA and CDR2 SNTAGT. With V trimmed by 6 bases and J by 3 bases, 12 bases remained unmatched. CDR3: CASRPGLEKTEETQYF. CDR3 DNA: TGTGCCAGCAGGCCGGGACTAGAAAAGACAGAAGAGACCCAGTACTTC.

This chain's CDR3 is CASSHRVKNTEAFF. CDR3 coding DNA: TGTGCCAGCAGCCACCGGGTAAAGAACACTGAAGCTTTCTTT. The chain recombines TRBV6-5 with TRBJ1-1, with unresolved D. This CDR3 contains 14 residues. V was cut by 6 bases and J by 1 base, with 12 bases left in between. Germline-derived CDR1 and CDR2 are MNHEY and SVGAGI.

The chain carries TRBV27 and TRBJ2-7; 11 nucleotides agree with TRBD2. CDR3 size: 15 residues. CDR1 MNHEY and CDR2 SMNVEV come from the germline V gene (reference sequence). J gave up 6 bases and V 3 bases, and 7 bases lay outside the gene matches. CDR3 coding DNA: TGTGCCAGCAGTTTCGATACTAGCGGGAGCGGCGAGCAGTACTTC. This encodes CASSFDTSGSGEQYF.

The chain recombines TRBV7-7 with TRBJ2-1, with D maybe TRBD2 (6 bases). Germline values: CDR1 SSHAT, CDR2 FNYEAQ (reference sequence). V lost 6 bases and J lost 8, with 20 bases in between. The CDR3 length is 15 residues. The CDR3 DNA follows: TGTGCCAGCAGGCCTCCTAGCGAGAAAGGTGATGAGCAGTTCTTC. Translating gives CASRPPSEKGDEQFF.

The chain uses TRBV19 and TRBJ2-7; unclear D gene. Trimming cost V 4 bases and J 2 bases, with 3 bases left between them. Germline-derived CDR1 and CDR2 are LNHDA and SQIVND (reference sequence). The CDR3 covers 11 residues. As DNA, the CDR3 is TGTGCCAGTAGTAGCGCCTACGAGCAGTACTTC. The encoded protein is CASSSAYEQYF.

This clone has only one observation. The chain is built from TRBV24-1 and TRBJ1-5; D is unclear. Germline V gene lookup returns CDR1 KGHDR and CDR2 SFDVKD. The germline V and J ends were trimmed by 12 bases and 7 bases, with 12 bases remaining between them. This CDR3 spans 11 amino acids. The CDR3 loop is CAPRGRQPQHF. CDR3 bases: TGTGCCCCTCGAGGGCGACAGCCCCAGCATTTT.

This clone occurred a few times. The J gene is TRBJ1-5, the V gene TRBV5-5; D is unresolved. Between the trimmed V and J ends, which lost 0 bases and 4 bases, there was a span of 8 bases. The CDR3 length is 14 residues. Germline values: CDR1 SGHKS, CDR2 YYEKEE (reference sequence). The CDR3 region is CASSLATQNQPQHF. CDR3 coding DNA: TGTGCCAGCAGCTTGGCGACTCAGAATCAGCCCCAGCATTTT.

The V call is TRBV4-1, the J call TRBJ2-1; 7 bases map to TRBD2. V trimming: 1 base; J trimming: 5 bases; junction bases outside the gene matches: 8. The CDR3 has 16 residues. The germline V gene has CDR1 MGHRA and CDR2 YSYEKL. For the CDR3, the DNA is TGCGCCAGCAGCCAAGGATGGGAGGGCCAGGACAATGAGCAGTTCTTC. This sequence encodes CASSQGWEGQDNEQFF.

This clone was seen a few times. The chain links TRBV4-1 to TRBJ2-7; tentatively, D is TRBD1 (6 bases). The V gene lost 0 bases and the J gene lost 4 bases, with 13 bases spanning the gap. Germline lookup yields CDR1 MGHRA and CDR2 YSYEKL. The CDR3 loop spans 15 amino acids. The CDR3 region has the DNA TGCGCCAGCAGCCAAGATCTTGGGACATTGTACGAGCAGTACTTC. As protein: CASSQDLGTLYEQYF.

The chain uses TRBV9 and TRBJ2-5, with D tentatively TRBD1 (7 bases). The germline V gene has CDR1 SGDLS and CDR2 YYNGEE. The CDR3 covers 18 residues. V was trimmed by 3 bases and J by 5 bases, leaving 26 bases between them. The CDR3 coding sequence is TGTGCCAGCAGCGGTGGGATTTGGCAGGGGGGTTTGGGGGAGACCCAGTACTTC. Translated: CASSGGIWQGGLGETQYF.

This clone was detected a few times. The rearrangement links TRBV12-5 to TRBJ1-1, with 11 bases that match TRBD1. The germline V gene encodes CDR1 LGHNT and CDR2 FRNRAP. J gave up 6 bases and V 7 bases, and 16 bases lay outside the gene matches. The CDR3 contains 17 residues. The CDR3 nucleotides are TGTGCTAGTGCCAGTGGACAGGGGGCGGCCCTGGGGGCTGAAGCTTTCTTT. It codes for CASASGQGAALGAEAFF.

The chain recombines TRBV7-8 with TRBJ2-3; D call uncertain. This CDR3 is built from 14 residues. V was cut by 0 bases and J by 6 bases, with 10 bases left in between. Germline loops: CDR1 SGHVS, CDR2 FQNEAQ. Here the CDR3 reads CASSLALRHDTQYF. The CDR3 coding sequence is TGTGCCAGCAGCTTAGCCCTCCGACACGATACGCAGTATTTT. Full variable domain (missing parts from reference TRBV7-8 and TRBJ2-3): GAGVSQSPRYKVAKRGQDVALRCDPISGHVSLFWYQQALGQGPEFLTYFQNEAQLDKSGLPSDRFFAERPEGSVSTLKIQRTQQEDSAVYLCASSLALRHDTQYFGPGTRLTVL.